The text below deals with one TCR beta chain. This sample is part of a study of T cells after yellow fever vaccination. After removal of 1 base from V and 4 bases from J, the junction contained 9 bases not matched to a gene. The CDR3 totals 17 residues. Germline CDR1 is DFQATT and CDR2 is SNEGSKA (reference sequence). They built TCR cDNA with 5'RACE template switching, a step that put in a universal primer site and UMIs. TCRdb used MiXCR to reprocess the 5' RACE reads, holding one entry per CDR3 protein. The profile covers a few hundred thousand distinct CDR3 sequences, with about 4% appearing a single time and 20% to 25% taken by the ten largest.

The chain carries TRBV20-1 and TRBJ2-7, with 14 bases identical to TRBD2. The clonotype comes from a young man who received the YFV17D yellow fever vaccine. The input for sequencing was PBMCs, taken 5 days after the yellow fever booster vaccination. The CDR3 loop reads CSARGVGLAGVWYEQYF. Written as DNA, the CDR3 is TGCAGTGCTAGAGGTGTGGGACTAGCGGGGGTGTGGTACGAGCAGTACTTC.